This T cell receptor beta chain was documented in a study of blood T cell repertoires in COVID-19. Study-wide context: COVID-19 samples from acute and convalescent phases originated in the United States, Italy and Spain. T cells, B-cell-depleted T cells, or PBMCs provided the cDNA or gDNA that served as material.

The CDR3 covers 16 residues. Trimming took off 1 base at V and 10 bases at J, with 17 bases between the two ends. Looked up from germline, CDR1 is MGHRA and CDR2 is YSYEKL. Under the authors' procedure: Nucleated cell counts were estimated from reference gene primer amplification. Sequencing used immunoSEQ multiplex PCR; TCRdb keeps in-frame clones, though not all of them. V and J calls and clone size are copied from that table; D and trimming were computed from the DNA. The table records tens of thousands of clones, around 67% of them present only once. The receptor's source is a man aged 55 to 70 with acute or convalescent COVID-19. The chain couples TRBV4-1 to TRBJ1-6, with D possibly being TRBD1 (6 bases). Input material: peripheral blood. Here the CDR3 DNA reads TGCGCCAGCAGCCAAGTAAGTGGGACAAAGGCCTCACCCCTCCACTTT. This translates into CASSQVSGTKASPLHF.